The 22 T cell receptor beta chains presented below share a single source sample, sequenced in a study of blood T cell repertoires in COVID-19. Assay: immunoSEQ multiplex PCR; the TCRdb copy retains only in-frame clones and omits some. The sample includes 85,000 to 130,000 clones, around 80% seen only once; the top ten take 11% to 15%. Sequenced: peripheral blood. The receptors shown here come from a woman aged 60 to 75 with acute or convalescent COVID-19.

This chain joins TRBV19 and TRBJ2-7, with D possibly TRBD2 on 5 matching bases. Germline-derived CDR1 and CDR2 are LNHDA and SQIVND (reference sequence). This CDR3 region has 12 residues. Trimming took off 0 bases at V and 7 bases at J, with 7 bases between the two ends. CDR3 protein: CASSIESGEQYF. For the CDR3, the DNA is TGTGCCAGTAGTATAGAATCGGGAGAGCAGTACTTC.

The rearrangement uses TRBV3-1 (or the pseudogene TRBV3-2) and TRBJ1-4; 10 bases fit TRBD1. The germline gives CDR1 LGHDT, CDR2 YNNKEL (reference sequence). V trimming: 0 bases; J trimming: 8 bases; junction bases outside the gene matches: 6. The CDR3 has 16 residues. The CDR3 is CASSQERGQGPEKLFF. DNA of the CDR3: TGTGCCAGCAGCCAAGAGAGGGGACAGGGGCCCGAAAAACTGTTTTTT.

Only one count was recorded for this clone. V and J are TRBV27 and TRBJ1-2; 8 bases line up with TRBD1. The CDR3 consists of 16 residues. The germline V gene has CDR1 MNHEY and CDR2 SMNVEV (reference sequence). V was pared by 6 bases and J by 3 bases, with 12 bases of the junction left unmatched. For the CDR3, the DNA is TGTGCCAGCAGGTCGGCAGGGGGCGGGCGGGACTATGGCTACACCTTC. Translated, it gives CASRSAGGGRDYGYTF.

V and J are TRBV27 and TRBJ1-2; TRBD1 is a possible D gene (6 bases). The CDR3 length is 15 residues. Germline V gene data show CDR1 as MNHEY and CDR2 as SMNVEV (reference sequence). Trimming shortened V by 4 bases and J by 4 bases, and 16 bases separated the two germline ends. CDR3 in amino acids: CASSSDRTQRYGYTF. The CDR3 DNA is TGTGCCAGCAGTTCCGACAGGACTCAACGCTATGGCTACACCTTC.

The chain employs TRBV6-5 and TRBJ1-5; TRBD1 is a possible D gene (5 bases). CDR1 is MNHEY, CDR2 SVGAGI, per germline. Deletions cut 6 bases from V and 3 bases from J, with 9 bases between. The CDR3 contains 13 residues. This CDR3 reads CASSRGVNQPQHF. The CDR3 DNA reads TGTGCCAGCAGCCGGGGGGTCAATCAGCCCCAGCATTTT.

V is TRBV9 and J is TRBJ2-3; no firm D call. V was trimmed by 1 base and J by 2 bases, leaving 11 bases between them. Germline V gene data show CDR1 as SGDLS and CDR2 as YYNGEE. CDR3 length equals 15 residues. The CDR3 sequence is CASSVLGIDTDTQYF. The CDR3 DNA reads TGTGCCAGCAGCGTACTAGGAATCGACACAGATACGCAGTATTTT.

The rearrangement joins TRBV27 to TRBJ1-5, with D unresolved. CDR3 length equals 14 residues. Germline V gene data show CDR1 as MNHEY and CDR2 as SMNVEV (reference sequence). With 0 bases removed from V and 9 bases from J, the gap between germline ends came to 12 bases. The CDR3 DNA reads as TGTGCCAGCAGTTTATCATCAGGTGGGCCGCCCCAGCATTTT. Residues: CASSLSSGGPPQHF.

The rearrangement joins TRBV28 to TRBJ2-2; D may be TRBD2 (5 bases). Between the trimmed V and J ends, which lost 5 bases and 4 bases, there was a span of 11 bases. The CDR3 spans 14 residues. Germline CDR1 reads MDHEN; CDR2 reads SYDVKM. CDR3 nucleotides: TGTGCCAGCAGTAGGATAGCGAGCACCGGGGAGCTGTTTTTT. Residues: CASSRIASTGELFF.

This rearrangement joins TRBV11-2 to TRBJ2-2; TRBD1 might be the D (5 bases). CDR3 length: 14 amino acids. CDR1 is SGHAT and CDR2 is FQNNGV in the germline V gene. The ends were cut back, 4 bases at V and 2 bases at J, with 8 bases in the middle. The CDR3 here is CASSSGFNTGELFF. As DNA, the CDR3 is TGTGCCAGCAGCTCAGGGTTTAACACCGGGGAGCTGTTTTTT.

This clone was seen a handful of times. This chain joins TRBV12-2 and TRBJ2-5; the D segment call TRBD2 is taken from the table without a DNA check. TRBV12-2 is marked as a pseudogene. CDR3 length: 16 residues. The CDR3 region is CASRPPGKPYQETQYF. DNA of the CDR3: TGTGCAAGTCGCCCCCCGGGAAAGCCGTACCAAGAGACCCAGTACTTC.

The CDR3 sequence is CASSYPGQQETQYF. CDR3 sequence (DNA): TGTGCCAGCAGCTATCCGGGACAGCAAGAGACCCAGTACTTC. The chain has TRBV5-4 and TRBJ2-5; 7 positions agree with TRBD1. J lost 2 bases, V lost 3 bases, and 4 bases had no gene match. The V gene's germline CDR1 is SGHNT and CDR2 YYREEE (reference sequence). There are 14 residues in the CDR3.

This chain joins TRBV12-3 or TRBV12-4 and TRBJ2-4; D is ambiguous. This CDR3 is 11 amino acids long. The ends were cut back, 3 bases at V and 7 bases at J, with 4 bases in the middle. CDR3 residues: CASSFSNIQYF. DNA for the CDR3: TGTGCCAGCAGTTTTTCGAACATTCAGTACTTC.

The gene calls are TRBV3-1 (or the pseudogene TRBV3-2) and TRBJ1-4; weak D call: TRBD1 (5 bases). Germline V gene data show CDR1 as LGHDT and CDR2 as YNNKEL (reference sequence). This CDR3 is built from 13 residues. Trimming removed 3 bases at V and 7 bases at J, with 9 bases between. The CDR3 here is CASSHRDSEKLFF. Here the CDR3 DNA reads TGTGCCAGCAGCCACCGGGACTCTGAAAAACTGTTTTTT.

The chain recombines TRBV12-3 or TRBV12-4 with TRBJ1-1, with D unclear. The ends were cut back, 1 base at V and 6 bases at J, with 9 bases in the middle. The CDR3 length is 13 residues. The CDR3 sequence is CASSLGEIAEAFF. DNA for the CDR3: TGTGCCAGCAGTTTAGGGGAGATCGCTGAAGCTTTCTTT.

The gene calls are TRBV12-3 or TRBV12-4 and TRBJ2-3; D is uncertain. CDR3 length: 12 residues. Trimming took off 3 bases at V and 3 bases at J, with 4 bases between the two ends. The CDR3 bases are TGTGCCAGCAGTTTCGTGACAGATACGCAGTATTTT. It encodes CASSFVTDTQYF.

This clone showed up just a few times. The chain has TRBV20-1 and TRBJ1-1; 7 bases fit TRBD1. The CDR3 totals 11 residues. The V gene's germline CDR1 is DFQATT and CDR2 SNEGSKA (reference sequence). The trim removed 7 bases at V and 3 bases at J, leaving 2 bases unmatched. CDR3 nucleotide sequence: TGCAGTGTCAGGGGGGACACTGAAGCTTTCTTT. As protein: CSVRGDTEAFF.

The chain is built from TRBV4-1 and TRBJ1-1; no reliable D call. The CDR3 consists of 15 residues. V was pared by 0 bases and J by 0 bases, with 8 bases between. Looked up from germline, CDR1 is MGHRA and CDR2 is YSYEKL. In DNA, the CDR3 is TGCGCCAGCAGCCAAGAGAGGGTCCTGAACACTGAAGCTTTCTTT. It encodes CASSQERVLNTEAFF.

The chain carries TRBV10-2 and TRBJ1-2; D unresolved. Germline V CDR1 and CDR2: WSHSY, SAAADI. The CDR3 length is 14 residues. V shed 6 bases and J shed 6 bases, with 17 bases lying between them. CDR3 residues: CASSERSSVNGYTF. The CDR3, as DNA: TGCGCCAGCAGCGAAAGGTCGAGCGTTAATGGCTACACCTTC.

V and J are TRBV23-1 and TRBJ1-4; 8 bases fit TRBD1. TRBV23-1 counts as an open reading frame of uncertain function. There are 14 residues in the CDR3. V lost 4 bases to trimming and J lost 8 bases; unmatched junction nucleotides: 6. CDR3: CASSRDRGGEKLFF. The CDR3 coding sequence is TGCGCCAGCAGTCGAGACAGGGGAGGAGAAAAACTGTTTTTT.

The rearrangement uses TRBV19 and TRBJ1-2; maybe TRBD1 (6 bases). The CDR3 covers 14 residues. CDR1 is LNHDA and CDR2 is SQIVND in the germline V gene (reference sequence). V was cut by 3 bases and J by 3 bases, with 11 bases left in between. Written as DNA, the CDR3 is TGTGCCAGTAGTATTTGGAACAGGGACTATGGCTACACCTTC. Translation gives CASSIWNRDYGYTF.

The J gene is TRBJ1-5, the V gene TRBV19; no firm D call. Germline V gene data show CDR1 as LNHDA and CDR2 as SQIVND (reference sequence). The CDR3 loop spans 16 amino acids. V lost 4 bases and J lost 2, with 15 bases in between. The CDR3 coding sequence is TGTGCCAGTAGTACTAACTTTAGAAGCGGCAATCAGCCCCAGCATTTT. It yields the protein CASSTNFRSGNQPQHF.

V and J are TRBV28 and TRBJ2-2; D not certain. The CDR3 consists of 16 residues. The germline V gene has CDR1 MDHEN and CDR2 SYDVKM. Trimming removed 6 bases at V and 0 bases at J, with 14 bases between. CDR3 nucleotide sequence: TGTGCCAGCAGCGCCCTAGAGCTGGCGAACACCGGGGAGCTGTTTTTT. The encoded protein is CASSALELANTGELFF.